This T cell receptor beta chain was documented in a study of blood T cell repertoires in COVID-19. Germline trimming cut 6 bases from V and 7 bases from J; bases unmatched to any gene: 6. The CDR3 length is 13 residues. Germline lookup yields CDR1 MNHEY and CDR2 SVGAGI. The protocol was immunoSEQ multiplex PCR, while the TCRdb copy is restricted to in-frame clones and leaves out a portion. Found here are 120,000 to 150,000 clones, 81% of them singletons; the top ten hold approximately 9.2%. This TCR derives from a human donor with acute or convalescent COVID-19. The donor label of this sample is uncertain. The sample was peripheral blood. This chain connects TRBV6-5 to TRBJ1-1; TRBD1 aligns across 9 bases. The CDR3 here is CASRRGQGLEAFF. The CDR3 DNA reads TGTGCCAGCAGGCGCGGACAGGGGCTTGAAGCTTTCTTT.